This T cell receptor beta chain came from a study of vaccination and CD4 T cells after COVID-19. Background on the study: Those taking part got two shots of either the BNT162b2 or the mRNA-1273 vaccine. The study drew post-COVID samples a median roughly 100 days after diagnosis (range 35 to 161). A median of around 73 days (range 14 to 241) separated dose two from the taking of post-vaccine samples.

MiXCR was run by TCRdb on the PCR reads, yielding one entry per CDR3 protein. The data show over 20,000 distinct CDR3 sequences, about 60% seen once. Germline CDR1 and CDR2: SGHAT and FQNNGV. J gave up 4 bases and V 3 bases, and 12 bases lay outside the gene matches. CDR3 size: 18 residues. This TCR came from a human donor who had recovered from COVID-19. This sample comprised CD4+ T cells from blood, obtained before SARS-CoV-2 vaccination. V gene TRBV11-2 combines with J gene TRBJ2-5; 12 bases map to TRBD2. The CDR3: CASSFKPSGLAGRETQYF. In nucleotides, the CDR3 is TGTGCCAGCAGCTTTAAGCCCTCGGGACTAGCGGGTCGAGAGACCCAGTACTTC.